This T cell receptor (beta chain) was sequenced for a study of shared clonotypes between healthy human individuals. All donors were healthy HIV-negative adults lacking recent acute infections or vaccinations. CDR3 length: 10 residues. The V gene lost 8 bases and the J gene lost 3 bases, with 5 bases spanning the gap. Germline V lookup: CDR1 MNHNS, CDR2 SASEGT. Across several immunoSEQ plates, the genomic DNA of each subset was split evenly. Per sorted-subset replicate PCR, input was roughly 200 ng DNA, representing 30,000 or so T cell genomes. Per the authors' pipeline: Junction-only immunoSEQ sequences carried no quality scores, so filtering differed. Libraries were prepared by immunoSEQ multiplex PCR; TCRdb keeps only in-frame clonotypes and omits some of them. V and J calls and clone size are copied from that table; D and trimming were computed from the DNA. The repertoire holds more than 2 million clones, with about 94% as singletons.

Sequencing input: naive CD4+ T cells sorted from blood. The subset denotes: CD45RA+ positively selected. This sequence originates from a man younger than 35 in good health. This sequence joins TRBV6-1 and TRBJ2-7; D remains unclear. In DNA form, the CDR3 reads TGTGCCAGCGGGGACTACGAGCAGTACTTC. Its translation: CASGDYEQYF.